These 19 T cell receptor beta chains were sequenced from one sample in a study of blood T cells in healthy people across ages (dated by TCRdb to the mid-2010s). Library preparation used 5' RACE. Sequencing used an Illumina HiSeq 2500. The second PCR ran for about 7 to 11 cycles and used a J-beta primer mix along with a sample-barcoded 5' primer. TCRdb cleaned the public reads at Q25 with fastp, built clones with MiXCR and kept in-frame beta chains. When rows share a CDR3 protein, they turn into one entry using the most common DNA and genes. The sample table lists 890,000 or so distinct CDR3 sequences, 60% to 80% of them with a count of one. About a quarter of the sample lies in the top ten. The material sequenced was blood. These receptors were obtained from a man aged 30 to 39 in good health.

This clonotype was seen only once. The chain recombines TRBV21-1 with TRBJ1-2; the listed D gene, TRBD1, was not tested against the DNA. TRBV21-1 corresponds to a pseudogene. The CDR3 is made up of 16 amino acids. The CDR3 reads CASSIPRDRVNYGYTF. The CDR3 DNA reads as TGTGCCAGCAGCATCCCCCGGGACAGGGTTAACTATGGCTACACCTTC.

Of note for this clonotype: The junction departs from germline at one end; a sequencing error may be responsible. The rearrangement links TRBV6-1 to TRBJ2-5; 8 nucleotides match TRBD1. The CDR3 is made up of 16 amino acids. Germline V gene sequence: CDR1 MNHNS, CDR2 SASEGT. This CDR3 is CASSQDTGGFQETQYF. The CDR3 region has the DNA TGCGCCAGCAGTCAAGACACAGGGGGATTCCAAGAGACCCAGTACTTC.

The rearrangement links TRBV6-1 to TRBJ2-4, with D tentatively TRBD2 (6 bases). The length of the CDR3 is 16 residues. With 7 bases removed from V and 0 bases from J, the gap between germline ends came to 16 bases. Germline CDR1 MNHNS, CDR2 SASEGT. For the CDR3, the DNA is TGTGCCAGCACCTCCCGAGCGGGCCTAGCCAAAAACATTCAGTACTTC. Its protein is CASTSRAGLAKNIQYF.

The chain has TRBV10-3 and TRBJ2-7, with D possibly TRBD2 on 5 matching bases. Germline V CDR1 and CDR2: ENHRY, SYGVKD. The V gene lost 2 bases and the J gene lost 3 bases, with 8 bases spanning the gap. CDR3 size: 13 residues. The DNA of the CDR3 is TGTGCCATCAGTGAGCAACTAGACTACGAGCAGTACTTC. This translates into CAISEQLDYEQYF.

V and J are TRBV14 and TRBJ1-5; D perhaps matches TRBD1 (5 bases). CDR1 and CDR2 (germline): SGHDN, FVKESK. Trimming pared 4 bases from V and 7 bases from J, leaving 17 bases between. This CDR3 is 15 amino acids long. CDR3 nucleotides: TGTGCCAGCAGCCCCGCTGGGACGGCAACCCAGCCCCAGCATTTT. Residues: CASSPAGTATQPQHF.

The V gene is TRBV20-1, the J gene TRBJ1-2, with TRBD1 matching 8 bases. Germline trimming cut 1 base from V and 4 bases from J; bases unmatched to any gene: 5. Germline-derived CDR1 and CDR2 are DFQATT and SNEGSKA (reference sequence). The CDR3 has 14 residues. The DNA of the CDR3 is TGCAGTGCTAGAGGGACAGGGACAGGCTATGGCTACACCTTC. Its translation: CSARGTGTGYGYTF.

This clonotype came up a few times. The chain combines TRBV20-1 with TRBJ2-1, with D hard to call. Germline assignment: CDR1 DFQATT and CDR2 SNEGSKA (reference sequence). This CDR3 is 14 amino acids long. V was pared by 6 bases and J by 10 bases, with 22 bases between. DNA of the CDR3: TGCAGTGCCACTTCCCCCGCGCACATCAGAGAGCAGTTCTTC. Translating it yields CSATSPAHIREQFF.

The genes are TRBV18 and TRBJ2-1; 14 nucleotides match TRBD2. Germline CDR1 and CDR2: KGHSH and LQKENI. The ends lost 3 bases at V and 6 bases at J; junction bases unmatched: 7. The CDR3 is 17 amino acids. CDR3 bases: TGTGCCAGCTCACCGTTGACTAGCGGGGGGGAATCCAATGAGCAGTTCTTC. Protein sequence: CASSPLTSGGESNEQFF.

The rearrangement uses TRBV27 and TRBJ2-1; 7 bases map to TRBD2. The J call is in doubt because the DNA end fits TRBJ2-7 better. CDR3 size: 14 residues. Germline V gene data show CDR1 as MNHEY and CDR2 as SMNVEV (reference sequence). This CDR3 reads CAAKSGGPDNEQYF. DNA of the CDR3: TGTGCCGCAAAGTCGGGGGGTCCGGACAATGAGCAGTACTTC.

The CDR3: CSVEAGRERETQYF. As DNA, the CDR3 is TGCAGCGTTGAAGCGGGCAGGGAGAGAGAGACCCAGTACTTC. The V gene is TRBV29-1, the J gene TRBJ2-5; D is perhaps TRBD1 or TRBD2 (5 bases each). Per the germline V gene, CDR1 is SQVTM and CDR2 is ANQGSEA. The CDR3 spans 14 residues. Trimming pared 1 base from V and 4 bases from J, leaving 13 bases between.

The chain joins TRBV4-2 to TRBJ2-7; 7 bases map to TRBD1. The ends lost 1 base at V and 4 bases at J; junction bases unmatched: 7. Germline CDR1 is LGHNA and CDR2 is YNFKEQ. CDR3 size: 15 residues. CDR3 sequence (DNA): TGTGCCAGCAGCCAAGGACAGGGCGATCTATACGAGCAGTACTTC. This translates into CASSQGQGDLYEQYF.

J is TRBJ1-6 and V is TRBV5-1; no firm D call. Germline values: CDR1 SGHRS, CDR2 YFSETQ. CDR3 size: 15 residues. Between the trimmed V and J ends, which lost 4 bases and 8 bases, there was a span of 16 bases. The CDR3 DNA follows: TGCGCCAGCAGCCCGAAGACAATGGAGGATTCACCCCTCCACTTT. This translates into CASSPKTMEDSPLHF.

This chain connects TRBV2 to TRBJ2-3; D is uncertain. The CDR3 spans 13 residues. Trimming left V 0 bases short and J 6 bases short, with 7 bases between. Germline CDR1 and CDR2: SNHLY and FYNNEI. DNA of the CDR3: TGTGCCAGCAGTGAAGCGGACGGGGATACGCAGTATTTT. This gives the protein CASSEADGDTQYF.

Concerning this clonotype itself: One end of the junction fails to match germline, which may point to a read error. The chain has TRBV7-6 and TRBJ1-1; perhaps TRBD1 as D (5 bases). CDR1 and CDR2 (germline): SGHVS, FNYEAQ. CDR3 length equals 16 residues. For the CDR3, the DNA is TGTGCCAGCAGCCACACCGGGACCGGAGAGAACGCTGAAGCTTTCTTT. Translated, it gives CASSHTGTGENAEAFF.

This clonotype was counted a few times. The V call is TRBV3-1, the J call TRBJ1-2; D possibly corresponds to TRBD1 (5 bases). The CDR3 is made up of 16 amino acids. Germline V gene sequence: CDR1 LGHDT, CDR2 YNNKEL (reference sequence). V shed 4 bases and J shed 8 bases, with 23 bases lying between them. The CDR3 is CASSLRYTPGQGGYTF. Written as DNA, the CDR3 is TGTGCCAGCAGCCTACGCTACACCCCCGGGCAGGGCGGCTACACCTTC.

CDR3: CASGWSIGNQPQHF. The CDR3 region has the DNA TGTGCCTCTGGGTGGTCAATCGGCAATCAGCCCCAGCATTTT. The V call is TRBV3-1, the J call TRBJ1-5; D unresolved. Trimming removed 11 bases at V and 2 bases at J, with 16 bases between. The CDR3 consists of 14 residues. Per the germline V gene, CDR1 is LGHDT and CDR2 is YNNKEL (reference sequence).

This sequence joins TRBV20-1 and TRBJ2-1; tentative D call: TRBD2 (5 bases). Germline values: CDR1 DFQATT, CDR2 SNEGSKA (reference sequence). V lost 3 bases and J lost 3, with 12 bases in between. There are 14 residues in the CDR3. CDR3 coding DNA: TGCAGTGCTAGCTCGCGGAGGCTCTACAATGAGCAGTTCTTC. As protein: CSASSRRLYNEQFF.

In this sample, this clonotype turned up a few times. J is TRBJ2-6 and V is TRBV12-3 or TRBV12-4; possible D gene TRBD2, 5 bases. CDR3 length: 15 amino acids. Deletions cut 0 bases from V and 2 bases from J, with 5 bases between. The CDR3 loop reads CASSLARAGANVLTF. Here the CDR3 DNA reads TGTGCCAGCAGTTTAGCGAGGGCTGGGGCCAACGTCCTGACTTTC.

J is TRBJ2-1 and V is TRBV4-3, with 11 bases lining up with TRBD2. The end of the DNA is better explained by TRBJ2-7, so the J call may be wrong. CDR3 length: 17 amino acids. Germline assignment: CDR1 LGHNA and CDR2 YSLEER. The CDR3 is CASSQFTGTSGDNEQYF. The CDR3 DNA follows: TGCGCCAGCAGCCAATTTACCGGGACTAGCGGAGACAATGAGCAGTACTTC.